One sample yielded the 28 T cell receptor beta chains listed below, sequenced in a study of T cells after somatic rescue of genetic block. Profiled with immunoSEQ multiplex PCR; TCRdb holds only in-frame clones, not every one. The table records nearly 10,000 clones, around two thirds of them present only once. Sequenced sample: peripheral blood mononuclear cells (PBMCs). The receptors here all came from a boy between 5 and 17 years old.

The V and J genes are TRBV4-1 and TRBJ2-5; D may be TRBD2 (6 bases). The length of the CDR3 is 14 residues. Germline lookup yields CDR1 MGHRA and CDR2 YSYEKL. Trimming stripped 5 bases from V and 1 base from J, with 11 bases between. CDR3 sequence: CASSSRDFQETQYF. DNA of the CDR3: TGCGCCAGCAGCAGCCGGGACTTCCAAGAGACCCAGTACTTC.

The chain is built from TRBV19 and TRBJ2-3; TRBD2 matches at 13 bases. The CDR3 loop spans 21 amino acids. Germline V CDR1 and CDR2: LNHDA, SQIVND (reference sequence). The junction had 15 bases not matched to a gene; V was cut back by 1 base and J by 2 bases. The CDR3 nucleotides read TGTGCCAGTAGTATAGTCACTAGCGGGAGGGCCCGGGTGAGGAACACAGATACGCAGTATTTT. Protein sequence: CASSIVTSGRARVRNTDTQYF.

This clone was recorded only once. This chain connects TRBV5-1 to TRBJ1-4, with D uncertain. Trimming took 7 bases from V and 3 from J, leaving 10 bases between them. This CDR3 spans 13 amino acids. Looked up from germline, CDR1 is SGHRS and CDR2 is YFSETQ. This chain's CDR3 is CASQEQANEKLFF. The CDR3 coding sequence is TGCGCCAGCCAGGAACAAGCTAATGAAAAACTGTTTTTT.

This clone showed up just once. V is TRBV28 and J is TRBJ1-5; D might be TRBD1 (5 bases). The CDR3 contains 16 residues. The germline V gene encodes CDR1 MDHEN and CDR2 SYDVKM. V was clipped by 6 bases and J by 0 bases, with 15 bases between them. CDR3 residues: CASSPGAGYSNQPQHF. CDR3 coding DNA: TGTGCCAGCAGCCCCGGGGCAGGCTATAGCAATCAGCCCCAGCATTTT.

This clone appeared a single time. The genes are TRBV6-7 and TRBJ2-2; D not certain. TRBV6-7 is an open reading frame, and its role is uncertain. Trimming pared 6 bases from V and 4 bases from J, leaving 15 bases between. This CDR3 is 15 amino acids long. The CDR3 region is CASSHPGSFTGELFF. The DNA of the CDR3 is TGTGCCAGCAGCCACCCCGGGTCTTTCACCGGGGAGCTGTTTTTT.

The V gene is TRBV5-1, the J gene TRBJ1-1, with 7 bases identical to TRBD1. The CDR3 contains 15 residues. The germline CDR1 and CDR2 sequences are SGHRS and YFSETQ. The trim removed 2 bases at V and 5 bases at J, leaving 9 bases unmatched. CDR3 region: CASSFGGGLGTEAFF. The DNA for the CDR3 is TGCGCCAGCAGCTTCGGAGGGGGCCTAGGGACTGAAGCTTTCTTT.

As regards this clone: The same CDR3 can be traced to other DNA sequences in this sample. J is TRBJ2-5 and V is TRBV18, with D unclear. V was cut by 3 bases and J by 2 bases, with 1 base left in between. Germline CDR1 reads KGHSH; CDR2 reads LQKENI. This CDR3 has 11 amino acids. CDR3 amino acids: CASSPQETQYF. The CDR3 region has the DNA TGTGCCAGCTCACCTCAAGAGACCCAGTACTTC.

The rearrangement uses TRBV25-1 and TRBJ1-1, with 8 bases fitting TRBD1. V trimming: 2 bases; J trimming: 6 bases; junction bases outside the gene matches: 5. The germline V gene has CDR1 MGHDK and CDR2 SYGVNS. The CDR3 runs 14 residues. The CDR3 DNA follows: TGTGCCAGCAGTGAACGGCAGGGGGCCGCTGAAGCTTTCTTT. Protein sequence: CASSERQGAAEAFF.

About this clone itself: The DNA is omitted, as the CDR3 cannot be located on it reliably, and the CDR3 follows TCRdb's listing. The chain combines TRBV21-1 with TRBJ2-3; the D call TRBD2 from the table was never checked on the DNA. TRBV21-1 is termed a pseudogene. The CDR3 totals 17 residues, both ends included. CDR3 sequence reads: CASSKAQVAGGTDTQYF.

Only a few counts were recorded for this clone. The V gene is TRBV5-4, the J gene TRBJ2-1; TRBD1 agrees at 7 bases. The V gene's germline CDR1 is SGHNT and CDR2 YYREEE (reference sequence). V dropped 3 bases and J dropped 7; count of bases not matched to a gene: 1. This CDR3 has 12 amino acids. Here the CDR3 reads CASSYRGNEQFF. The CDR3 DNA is TGTGCCAGCAGCTACAGGGGTAATGAGCAGTTCTTC. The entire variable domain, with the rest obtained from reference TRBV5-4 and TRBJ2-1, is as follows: ETGVTQSPTHLIKTRGQQVTLRCSSQSGHNTVSWYQQALGQGPQFIFQYYREEENGRGNFPPRFSGLQFPNYSSELNVNALELDDSALYLCASSYRGNEQFFGPGTRLTVL.

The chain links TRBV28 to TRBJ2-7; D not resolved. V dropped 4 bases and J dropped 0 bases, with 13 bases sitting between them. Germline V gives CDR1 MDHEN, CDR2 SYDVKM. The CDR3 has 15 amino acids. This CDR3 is CASSSEPPNSYEQYF. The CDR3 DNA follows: TGTGCCAGCAGTTCGGAACCGCCTAACTCCTACGAGCAGTACTTC.

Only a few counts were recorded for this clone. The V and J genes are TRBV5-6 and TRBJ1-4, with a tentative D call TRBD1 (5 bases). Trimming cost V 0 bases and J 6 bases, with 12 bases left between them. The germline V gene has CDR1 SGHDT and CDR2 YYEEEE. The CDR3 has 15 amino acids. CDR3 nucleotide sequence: TGTGCCAGCAGCTTGGTAGGGGAGACTGATGAAAAACTGTTTTTT. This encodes CASSLVGETDEKLFF.

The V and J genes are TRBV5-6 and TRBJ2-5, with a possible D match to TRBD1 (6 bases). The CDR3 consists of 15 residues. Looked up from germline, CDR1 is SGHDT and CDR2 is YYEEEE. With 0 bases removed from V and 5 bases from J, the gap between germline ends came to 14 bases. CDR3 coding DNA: TGTGCCAGCAGCTTGGAGGCAGGGGCAGGGGAGACCCAGTACTTC. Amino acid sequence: CASSLEAGAGETQYF.

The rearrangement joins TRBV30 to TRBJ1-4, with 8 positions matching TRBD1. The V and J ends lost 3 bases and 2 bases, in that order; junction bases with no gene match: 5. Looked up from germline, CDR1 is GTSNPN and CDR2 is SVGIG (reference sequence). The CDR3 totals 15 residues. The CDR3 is CAWSPGQGTNEKLFF. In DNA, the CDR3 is TGTGCCTGGAGCCCCGGACAGGGCACTAATGAAAAACTGTTTTTT. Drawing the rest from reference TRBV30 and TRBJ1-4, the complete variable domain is SQTIHQWPATLVQPVGSPLSLECTVEGTSNPNLYWYRQAAGRGLQLLFYSVGIGQISSEVPQNLSASRPQDRQFILSSKKLLLSDSGFYLCAWSPGQGTNEKLFFGSGTQLSVL.

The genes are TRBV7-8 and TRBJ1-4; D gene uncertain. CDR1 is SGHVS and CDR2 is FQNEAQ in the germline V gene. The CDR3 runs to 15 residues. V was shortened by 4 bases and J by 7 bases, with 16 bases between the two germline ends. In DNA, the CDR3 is TGTGCCAGCAGCTATACTTCAGGCGGAGGTGAAAAACTGTTTTTT. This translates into CASSYTSGGGEKLFF. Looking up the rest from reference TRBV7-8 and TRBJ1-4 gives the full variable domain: GAGVSQSPRYKVAKRGQDVALRCDPISGHVSLFWYQQALGQGPEFLTYFQNEAQLDKSGLPSDRFFAERPEGSVSTLKIQRTQQEDSAVYLCASSYTSGGGEKLFFGSGTQLSVL.

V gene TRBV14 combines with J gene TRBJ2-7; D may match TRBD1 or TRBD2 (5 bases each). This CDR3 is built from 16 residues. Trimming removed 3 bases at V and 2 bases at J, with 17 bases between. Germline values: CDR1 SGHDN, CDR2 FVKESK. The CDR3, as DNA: TGTGCCAGCAGCCAGACTACCGGGACGACACCCTACGAGCAGTACTTC. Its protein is CASSQTTGTTPYEQYF.

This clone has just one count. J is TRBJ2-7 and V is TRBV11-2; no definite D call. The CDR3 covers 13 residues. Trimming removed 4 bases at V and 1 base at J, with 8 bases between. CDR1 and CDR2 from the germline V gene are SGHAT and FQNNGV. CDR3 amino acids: CASSYVLSYEQYF. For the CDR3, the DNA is TGTGCCAGCAGCTACGTTTTATCCTACGAGCAGTACTTC.

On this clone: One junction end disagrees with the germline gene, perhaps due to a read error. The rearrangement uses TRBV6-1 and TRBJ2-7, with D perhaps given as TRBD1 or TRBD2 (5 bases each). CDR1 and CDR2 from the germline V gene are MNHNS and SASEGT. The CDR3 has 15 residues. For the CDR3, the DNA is TGTGCCATCAGTGCCAACCTGGGCAGGGACGGGGAGCAGTACTTC. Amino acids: CAISANLGRDGEQYF.

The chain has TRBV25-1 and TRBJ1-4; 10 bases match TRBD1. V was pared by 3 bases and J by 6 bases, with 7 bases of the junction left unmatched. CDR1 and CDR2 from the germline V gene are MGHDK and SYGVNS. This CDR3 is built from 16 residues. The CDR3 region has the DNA TGTGCCAGCAGTGACCCCTATGGGACAGGGGATGAAAAACTGTTTTTT. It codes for CASSDPYGTGDEKLFF.

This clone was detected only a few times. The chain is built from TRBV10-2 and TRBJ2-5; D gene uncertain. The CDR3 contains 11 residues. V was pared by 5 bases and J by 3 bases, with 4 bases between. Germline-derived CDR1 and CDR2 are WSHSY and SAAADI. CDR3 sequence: CASSRKETQYF. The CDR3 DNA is TGCGCCAGCAGTCGTAAAGAGACCCAGTACTTC.

The CDR3 loop is CASSDGRGLSTDTQYF. CDR3 DNA sequence: TGTGCCAGCAGTGACGGCAGGGGGCTTAGCACAGATACGCAGTATTTT. The rearrangement links TRBV6-4 to TRBJ2-3; 8 nucleotides align to TRBD1. The CDR3 runs to 16 residues. In germline, CDR1 is MRHNA, CDR2 SNTAGT. Trimming cost V 2 bases and J 0 bases; bases outside gene matches: 4.

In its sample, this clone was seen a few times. The CDR3 bases are TGTGCCAGCAGTTTCTCCAGACAGGGTATTTCTAACTATGGCTACACCTTC. This codes for CASSFSRQGISNYGYTF. The V call is TRBV28, the J call TRBJ1-2; 7 positions agree with TRBD1. Looked up from germline, CDR1 is MDHEN and CDR2 is SYDVKM. CDR3 length equals 17 residues. V lost 3 bases, J lost 0 bases, and 10 bases stayed unmatched.

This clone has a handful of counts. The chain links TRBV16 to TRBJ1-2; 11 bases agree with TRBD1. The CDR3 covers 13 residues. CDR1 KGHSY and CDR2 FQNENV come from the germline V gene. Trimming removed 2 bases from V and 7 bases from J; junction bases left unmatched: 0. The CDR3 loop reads CASSQGTGGGYTF. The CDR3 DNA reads TGTGCCAGCAGCCAAGGGACAGGGGGTGGCTACACCTTC.

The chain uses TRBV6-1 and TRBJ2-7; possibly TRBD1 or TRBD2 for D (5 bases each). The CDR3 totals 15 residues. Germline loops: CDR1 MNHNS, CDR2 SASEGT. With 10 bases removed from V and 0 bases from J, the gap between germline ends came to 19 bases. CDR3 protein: CAIPLRPGGSYEQYF. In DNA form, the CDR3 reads TGTGCCATCCCCCTCCGCCCTGGGGGCTCCTACGAGCAGTACTTC.

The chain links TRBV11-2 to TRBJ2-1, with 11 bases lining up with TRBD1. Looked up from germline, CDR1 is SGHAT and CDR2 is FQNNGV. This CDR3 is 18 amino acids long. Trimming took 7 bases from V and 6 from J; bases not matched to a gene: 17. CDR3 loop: CASIKNKVPGQGGNEQFF. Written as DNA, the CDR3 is TGTGCCAGCATCAAAAACAAAGTACCGGGACAGGGGGGCAATGAGCAGTTCTTC.

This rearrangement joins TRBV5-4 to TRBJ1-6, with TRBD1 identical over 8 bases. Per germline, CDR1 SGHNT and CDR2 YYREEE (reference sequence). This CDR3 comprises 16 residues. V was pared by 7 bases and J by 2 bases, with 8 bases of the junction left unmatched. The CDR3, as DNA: TGTGCCAGCGGACGTTCAGGGGGCACCTATAATTCACCCCTCCACTTT. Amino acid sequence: CASGRSGGTYNSPLHF.

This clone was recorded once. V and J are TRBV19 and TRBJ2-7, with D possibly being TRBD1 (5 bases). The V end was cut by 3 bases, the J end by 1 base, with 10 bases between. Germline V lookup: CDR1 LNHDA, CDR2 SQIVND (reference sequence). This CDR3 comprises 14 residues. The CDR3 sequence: CASSMGLPSYEQYF. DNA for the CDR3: TGTGCCAGTAGTATGGGGCTTCCGTCCTACGAGCAGTACTTC.

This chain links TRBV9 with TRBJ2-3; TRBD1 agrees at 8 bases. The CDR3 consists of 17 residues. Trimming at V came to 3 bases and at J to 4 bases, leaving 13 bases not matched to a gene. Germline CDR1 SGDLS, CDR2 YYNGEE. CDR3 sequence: CASSAPDRVIRADTQYF. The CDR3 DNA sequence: TGTGCCAGCAGCGCCCCGGACAGGGTAATCAGGGCAGATACGCAGTATTTT.